This T cell receptor (beta chain) was retrieved from a study of cytomegalovirus exposure and HLA in healthy donors. In the study overall: The Caucasian-associated ancestry cluster contained 65% to 85% of the approximately 420 genotyped donors. Study-level points and caveats: Some 150 TCR beta chains were listed as cytomegalovirus-associated.

This PCR relied on a set of 60 Vbeta primers and 13 Jbeta primers. TCRdb's copy holds only in-frame clones and misses some; the assay was immunoSEQ multiplex PCR. The sample lists about 140,000 clones; approximately 82% were seen once. As concerns this clone: Its antigen remains unknown.

Per the germline V gene, CDR1 is SGHVS and CDR2 is FQNEAQ. V lost 5 bases to trimming and J lost 7 bases, with 11 bases between them. This CDR3 is built from 12 residues. The rearrangement links TRBV7-8 to TRBJ1-2, with D perhaps TRBD1 (5 bases). The TCR originated in a woman aged 40 to 50 in good health and CMV-seronegative. The sample was PBMCs. This chain's CDR3 is CASSHRQGGYTF. In DNA form, the CDR3 reads TGTGCCAGCAGCCACAGGCAGGGTGGCTACACCTTC.